A single TCR beta chain is shown here with its context. The antigen remains unidentified. CDR3 size: 14 residues. After removal of 1 base from V and 4 bases from J, the junction contained 3 bases not matched to a gene. The germline V gene has CDR1 MGHRA and CDR2 YSYEKL. The source of the sample is a study of T cell responses to AZD1222 COVID-19 vaccine. Study results and limitations: Unmutated variant regions are reportedly the target of nearly half of TCRs that are spike-specific. It should be noted that donors were predominantly white British and more often female, and clonal diversity was possibly underestimated.

Assay used: immunoSEQ multiplex PCR; TCRdb lists only in-frame clones, some missing. In the table there are 130,000 to 150,000 clones, roughly 93% of which are singletons. Sample: peripheral blood, taken after recovery from COVID-19. This receptor was taken from an adult who had recovered from COVID-19. The chain is built from TRBV4-1 and TRBJ2-7; TRBD1 matches 8 bases. The CDR3 is CASSQGTGTYEQYF. CDR3 DNA sequence: TGCGCCAGCAGCCAAGGGACAGGGACGTACGAGCAGTACTTC.